Following are 6 T cell receptor beta chains from one sample sequenced in a study of OX40 agonist ivuxolimab in advanced cancers. Library preparation used the immunoSEQ multiplex PCR assay. In its TCRdb copy, this immuneACCESS table keeps in-frame sequences only and misses some clones. Where compared with another copy, unresolved V genes explain less than half of these, and the others have no known cause. In this sample the table shows approximately 61,000 clones, roughly 80% of which occur a single time. Around 1.9% of the sample lies in the top ten. Sequenced here: CD4+ or CD8+ T cells sorted from blood, sampled in a trial of the OX40 agonist ivuxolimab. These receptors were obtained from an adult with an advanced solid tumor such as melanoma, head and neck, liver or kidney cancer.

The chain has TRBV10-1 and TRBJ1-5, with 7 bases lining up with TRBD1. Per germline, CDR1 WNHNN and CDR2 SYGVQD (reference sequence). J was trimmed by 5 bases and V by 2 bases; bases with no gene match: 9. The CDR3 consists of 16 residues. The DNA for the CDR3 is TGCGCCAGCAGTGAGAGGAACAGGGGTGGTCATCAGCCCCAGCATTTT. Protein sequence: CASSERNRGGHQPQHF.

The rearrangement joins TRBV10-3 to TRBJ2-1; no reliable D call. From germline, CDR1 is ENHRY and CDR2 SYGVKD. This CDR3 has 16 residues. V lost 2 bases, J lost 4 bases, and 15 bases lay in between. CDR3 in DNA: TGTGCCATCAGTGAGAGGGTCAGCGCCGATTACAATGAGCAGTTCTTC. Translation gives CAISERVSADYNEQFF.

The chain links TRBV7-2 to TRBJ1-2; the match to TRBD1 covers 9 bases. Germline V gene sequence: CDR1 SGHTA, CDR2 FQGNSA. V was clipped by 5 bases and J by 7 bases; unmatched bases: 11. The CDR3 is made up of 15 amino acids. The DNA for the CDR3 is TGTGCCAGCAGCCCGAGGGACAGGGTTGTAGGTGGCTACACCTTC. It is translated as CASSPRDRVVGGYTF.

The chain joins TRBV7-3 to TRBJ2-3, with TRBD2 as a possible D gene (6 bases). The CDR3 runs to 14 residues. V dropped 3 bases and J dropped 0 bases, with 7 bases sitting between them. Looked up from germline, CDR1 is SGHTA and CDR2 is FQGTGA. CDR3 sequence reads: CASSFGGSTDTQYF. The CDR3 DNA reads as TGTGCCAGCAGCTTTGGGGGGAGCACAGATACGCAGTATTTT.

This clone was seen only a few times. Sequence at one end of the junction differs from germline and may be a read error. The V gene is TRBV6-5, the J gene TRBJ2-7; D might be TRBD1 or TRBD2, each matching 5 bases. The CDR3 contains 13 residues. CDR1 and CDR2 (germline): MNHEY, SVGAGI. CDR3 loop: CASSYTTDSGQNF. The CDR3 region has the DNA TGTGCCAGCAGTTACACCACCGACAGCGGCCAGAACTTC.

The J gene is TRBJ1-4, the V gene TRBV7-8; 8 bases align to TRBD1. From germline, CDR1 is SGHVS and CDR2 FQNEAQ. The ends lost 5 bases at V and 9 bases at J; junction bases unmatched: 8. The CDR3 extends over 14 amino acids. For the CDR3, the DNA is TGTGCCAGCAGCCCCCGACAGGGGTTAAAAAAACTGTTTTTT. It is translated as CASSPRQGLKKLFF.